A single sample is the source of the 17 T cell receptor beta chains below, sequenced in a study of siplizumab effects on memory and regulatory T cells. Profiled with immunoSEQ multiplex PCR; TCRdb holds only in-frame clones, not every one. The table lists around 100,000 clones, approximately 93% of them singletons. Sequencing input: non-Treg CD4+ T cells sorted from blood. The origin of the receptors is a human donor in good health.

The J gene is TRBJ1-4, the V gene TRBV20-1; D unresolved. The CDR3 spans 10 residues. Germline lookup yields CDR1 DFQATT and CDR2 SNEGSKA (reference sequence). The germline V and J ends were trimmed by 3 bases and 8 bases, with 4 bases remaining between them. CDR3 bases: TGCAGTGCTAGGGGAGAAAAACTGTTTTTT. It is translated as CSARGEKLFF.

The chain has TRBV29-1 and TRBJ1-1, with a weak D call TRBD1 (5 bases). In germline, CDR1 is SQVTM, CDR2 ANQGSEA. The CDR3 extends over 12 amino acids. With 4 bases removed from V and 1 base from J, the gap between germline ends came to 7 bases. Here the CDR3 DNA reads TGCAGCGTTGTGGGGCCGAACACTGAAGCTTTCTTT. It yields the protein CSVVGPNTEAFF.

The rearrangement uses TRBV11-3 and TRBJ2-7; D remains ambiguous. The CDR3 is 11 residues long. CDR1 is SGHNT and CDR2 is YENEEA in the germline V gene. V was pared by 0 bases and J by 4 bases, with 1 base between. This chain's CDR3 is CASSLDYEQYF. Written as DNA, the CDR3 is TGTGCCAGCAGCTTAGATTACGAGCAGTACTTC.

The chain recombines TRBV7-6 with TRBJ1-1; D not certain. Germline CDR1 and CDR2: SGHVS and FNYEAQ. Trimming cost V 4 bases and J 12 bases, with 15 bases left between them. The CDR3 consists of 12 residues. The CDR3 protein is CASSSDVRTTFF. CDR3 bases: TGTGCCAGCAGCTCCGACGTACGGACGACTTTCTTT. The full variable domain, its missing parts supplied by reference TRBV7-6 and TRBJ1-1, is GAGVSQSPRYKVTKRGQDVALRCDPISGHVSLYWYRQALGQGPEFLTYFNYEAQQDKSGLPNDRFSAERPEGSISTLTIQRTEQRDSAMYRCASSSDVRTTFFGQGTRLTVV.

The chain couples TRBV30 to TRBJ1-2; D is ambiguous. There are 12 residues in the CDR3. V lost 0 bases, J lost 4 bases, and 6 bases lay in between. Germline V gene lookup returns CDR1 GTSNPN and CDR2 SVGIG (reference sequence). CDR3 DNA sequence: TGTGCCTGGAGTGTAGGAGCCTATGGCTACACCTTC. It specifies CAWSVGAYGYTF.

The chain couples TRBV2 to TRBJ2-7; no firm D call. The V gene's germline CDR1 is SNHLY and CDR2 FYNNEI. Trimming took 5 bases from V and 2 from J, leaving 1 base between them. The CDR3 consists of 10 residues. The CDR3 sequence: CASSTYEQYF. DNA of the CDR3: TGTGCCAGCAGTACCTACGAGCAGTACTTC.

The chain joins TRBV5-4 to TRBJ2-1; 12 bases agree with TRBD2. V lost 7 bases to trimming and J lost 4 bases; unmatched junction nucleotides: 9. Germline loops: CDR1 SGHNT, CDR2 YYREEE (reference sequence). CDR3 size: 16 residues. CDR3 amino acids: CASFHQGTSGYNEQFF. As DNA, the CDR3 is TGTGCCAGCTTCCACCAGGGGACTAGCGGGTACAATGAGCAGTTCTTC.

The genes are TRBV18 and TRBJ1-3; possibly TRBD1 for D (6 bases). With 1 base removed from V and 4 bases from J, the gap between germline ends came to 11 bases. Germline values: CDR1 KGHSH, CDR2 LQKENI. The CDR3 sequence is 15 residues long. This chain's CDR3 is CASSPQPGAGNTIYF. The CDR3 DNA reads TGTGCCAGCTCACCACAGCCAGGGGCCGGAAACACCATATATTTT.

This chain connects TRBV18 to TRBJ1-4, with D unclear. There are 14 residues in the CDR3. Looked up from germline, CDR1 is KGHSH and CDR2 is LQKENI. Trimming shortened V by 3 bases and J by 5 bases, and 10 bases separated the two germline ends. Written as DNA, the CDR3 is TGTGCCAGCTCACCCACGAGAGGGAATGAAAAACTGTTTTTT. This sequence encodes CASSPTRGNEKLFF.

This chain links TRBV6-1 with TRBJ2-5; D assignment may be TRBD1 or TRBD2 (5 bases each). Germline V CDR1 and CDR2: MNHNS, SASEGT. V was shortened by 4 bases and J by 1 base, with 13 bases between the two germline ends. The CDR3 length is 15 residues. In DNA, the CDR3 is TGTGCCAGCAGTGTGGGACCGGGATCCCAAGAGACCCAGTACTTC. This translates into CASSVGPGSQETQYF.

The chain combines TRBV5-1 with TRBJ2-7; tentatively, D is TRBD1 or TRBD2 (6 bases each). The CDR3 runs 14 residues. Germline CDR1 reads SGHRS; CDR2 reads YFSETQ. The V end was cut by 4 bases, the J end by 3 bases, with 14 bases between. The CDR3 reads CASSGHGGDYEQYF. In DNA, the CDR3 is TGCGCCAGCAGCGGACACGGGGGCGACTACGAGCAGTACTTC.

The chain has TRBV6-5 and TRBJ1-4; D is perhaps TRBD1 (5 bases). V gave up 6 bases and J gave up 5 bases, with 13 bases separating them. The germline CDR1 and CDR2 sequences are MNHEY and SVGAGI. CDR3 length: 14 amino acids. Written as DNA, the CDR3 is TGTGCCAGCAGCAAAGGGGCTTTGAATGAAAAACTGTTTTTT. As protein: CASSKGALNEKLFF.

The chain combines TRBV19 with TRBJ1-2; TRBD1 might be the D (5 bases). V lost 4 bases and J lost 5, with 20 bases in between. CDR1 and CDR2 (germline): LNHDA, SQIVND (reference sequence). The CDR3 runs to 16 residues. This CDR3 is CASSTTAGGSVYGYTF. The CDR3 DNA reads TGTGCCAGTAGTACCACCGCTGGGGGATCGGTATATGGCTACACCTTC.

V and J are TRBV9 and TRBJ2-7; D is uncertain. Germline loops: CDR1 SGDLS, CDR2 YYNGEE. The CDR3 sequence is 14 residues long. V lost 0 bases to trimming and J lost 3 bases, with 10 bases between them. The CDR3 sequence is CASSVAGENYEQYF. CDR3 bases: TGTGCCAGCAGCGTAGCAGGAGAAAACTACGAGCAGTACTTC.

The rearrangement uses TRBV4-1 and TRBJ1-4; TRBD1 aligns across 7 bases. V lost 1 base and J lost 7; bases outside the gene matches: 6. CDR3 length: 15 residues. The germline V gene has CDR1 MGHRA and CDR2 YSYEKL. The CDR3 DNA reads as TGCGCCAGCAGCCAAGTAGGGACAGCATTTGAAAAACTGTTTTTT. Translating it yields CASSQVGTAFEKLFF.

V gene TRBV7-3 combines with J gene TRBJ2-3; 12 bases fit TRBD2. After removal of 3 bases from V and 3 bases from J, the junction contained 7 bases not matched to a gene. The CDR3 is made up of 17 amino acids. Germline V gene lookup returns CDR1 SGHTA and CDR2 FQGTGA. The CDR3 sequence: CASSLLAGGPDTDTQYF. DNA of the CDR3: TGTGCCAGCAGCTTGCTAGCGGGAGGGCCCGATACAGATACGCAGTATTTT. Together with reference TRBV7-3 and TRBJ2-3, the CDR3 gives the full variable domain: GAGVSQTPSNKVTEKGKYVELRCDPISGHTALYWYRQSLGQGPEFLIYFQGTGAADDSGLPNDRFFAVRPEGSVSTLKIQRTERGDSAVYLCASSLLAGGPDTDTQYFGPGTRLTVL.

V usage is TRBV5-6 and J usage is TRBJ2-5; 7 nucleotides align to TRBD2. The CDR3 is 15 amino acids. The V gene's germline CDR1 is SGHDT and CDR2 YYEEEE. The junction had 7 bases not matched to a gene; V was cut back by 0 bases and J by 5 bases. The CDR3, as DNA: TGTGCCAGCAGCTTGGCGTTGACTAGCAGGGAGACCCAGTACTTC. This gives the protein CASSLALTSRETQYF.